This TCR beta chain comes out of a study of T cell responses to AZD1222 COVID-19 vaccine. Study-wide results and caveats: Unmutated variant regions are reportedly targeted by nearly half of spike-specific TCRs. Mostly white British, mostly female donors; authors suggested clonal diversity may be underestimated.

For this clone: Its cognate antigen is unknown.

Measured with immunoSEQ multiplex PCR; TCRdb has only the in-frame clones, and not every one. The sample holds about 110,000 clones, about 88% seen once. This CDR3 comprises 13 residues. Germline V gives CDR1 SGHRS, CDR2 YFSETQ. Trimming left V 4 bases short and J 3 bases short, with 9 bases between. Sequenced material: peripheral blood, taken on day 0 of AZD1222 vaccination. The clonotype originates from an adult in good health. The gene calls are TRBV5-1 and TRBJ2-3; D remains ambiguous. The CDR3 here is CASSQVGTDTQYF. CDR3 in DNA: TGCGCCAGCAGCCAGGTCGGTACAGATACGCAGTATTTT.